The rows below give T cell receptor beta chains drawn from one sample of a study of response to subunit inactivated influenza vaccine. TCRdb reprocessed the RT-PCR reads with MiXCR, giving one entry per CDR3 protein. This sample yields under 750,000 distinct CDR3 sequences, of which approximately 12% are seen a single time; approximately 10% belongs to the top ten. The sequencing used PBMCs from blood, collected on the day of vaccination. The source of these receptors is a man over 45 who received an inactivated influenza vaccine. Each CDR3 is given with its conserved first and last residue. The order of the fields is J gene, V gene, CDR3 protein.

>TRBJ1-6|TRBV5-1
CASSLAGTGGSGSPLHF
>TRBJ2-2|TRBV6-5
CASSYNRGPANTGELFF
>TRBJ2-6|TRBV29-1
CSVVLAENSGANVLTF
>TRBJ2-1|TRBV19
CASNLDRSNNEQFF
>TRBJ2-7|TRBV7-2
CASSLSAGILAESSYEQYF
>TRBJ1-5|TRBV12-3/TRBV12-4
CASSSAGQGAHWGNQPQHF
>TRBJ2-1|TRBV12-3/TRBV12-4
CASRRTSGSIHNEQFF
>TRBJ2-4|TRBV28
CASTPSGRNYNIQYF
>TRBJ2-4|TRBV12-3/TRBV12-4
CASSLKTLWSKNIQYF
>TRBJ2-2|TRBV5-1
CASSTIPGQGSTGELFF
>TRBJ1-5|TRBV28
CASSFRPWGQGYPHQPQHF
>TRBJ2-7|TRBV4-2
CASSQMAGSSYEQYF
>TRBJ1-3|TRBV28
CASSGDFPTGNTIYF
>TRBJ2-5|TRBV7-2
CASSLVDRAYQETQYF
>TRBJ2-7|TRBV12-3/TRBV12-4
CASSSPTELDRRQYF
>TRBJ2-1|TRBV12-3/TRBV12-4
CASRQTGLVEQFF
>TRBJ2-7|TRBV4-2
CASSQETGEPSYEQYF
>TRBJ2-7|TRBV4-1
CASSQLPGTGTVYAYEQYF
>TRBJ1-1|TRBV4-3
CASSQRTGGNTEAFF
>TRBJ2-2|TRBV18
CASSPANAPNTGELFF
>TRBJ2-1|TRBV7-3
CASSLGTSRSNEQFF
>TRBJ1-1|TRBV11-1
CASSLEKPNTEAFF
>TRBJ2-2|TRBV12-3/TRBV12-4
CASSPSGRSTGELFF
>TRBJ2-2|TRBV12-3/TRBV12-4
CAGATGGRSGELFF
>TRBJ2-6|TRBV9
CASSVVGTGGSGANVLTF
>TRBJ1-2|TRBV6-2/TRBV6-3
CASSLVSDYTF
>TRBJ1-2|TRBV12-3/TRBV12-4
CASSPLSGVIYGYTF
>TRBJ2-2|TRBV7-2
CASSWLATGELFF
>TRBJ1-3|TRBV5-1
CASSRQGDGGNTIYF
>TRBJ2-2|TRBV7-2
CASSLLGRGTGELFF
>TRBJ2-2|TRBV9
CASSVPGGHPNTGELFF
>TRBJ2-5|TRBV7-9
CAAARQETQYF
>TRBJ2-3|TRBV9
CASSVQGMAGWPPDTQYF
>TRBJ1-1|TRBV15
CATSSEVMNTEAFF
>TRBJ2-5|TRBV12-3/TRBV12-4
CASSFPQGLKETQYF
>TRBJ1-1|TRBV27
CASTDGLNTEAFF
>TRBJ2-1|TRBV5-1
CASGRGTAYNEQFF
>TRBJ2-7|TRBV6-5
CASSYSSGGSYEQYF
>TRBJ2-5|TRBV6-1
CASSDSGGQETQYF
>TRBJ2-5|TRBV7-2
CASSRSGARETQYF
>TRBJ2-7|TRBV20-1
CSANGRYEQYF
>TRBJ2-5|TRBV9
CASSVEDRQETQYF
>TRBJ1-1|TRBV6-2/TRBV6-3
CASSSLRGAEAFF
>TRBJ2-7|TRBV30
CAWRPGGSYEQYF
>TRBJ2-3|TRBV7-6
CASSLAPSGGADTQYF
>TRBJ2-1|TRBV20-1
CSARDGSGGYVEQFF
>TRBJ2-1|TRBV9
CASSPAVEQFF
>TRBJ2-5|TRBV28
CASSLVGSVKETQYF
>TRBJ2-7|TRBV29-1
CSVEDPGGSSYEQYF
>TRBJ2-1|TRBV28
CASSSAGLADIREQFF
>TRBJ1-2|TRBV29-1
CSVRTGDGYTF
>TRBJ2-1|TRBV12-3/TRBV12-4
CASSFAGTGNEQFF
>TRBJ2-1|TRBV4-2
CASSQGPSGKEQFF
>TRBJ2-1|TRBV15
CATSRHASGGTYNEQFF
>TRBJ1-5|TRBV4-1
CASSQVDRGQPQHF
>TRBJ2-7|TRBV5-6
CASSWTGGLEQYF
>TRBJ1-5|TRBV6-2/TRBV6-3
CASDRGQGGQPQHF